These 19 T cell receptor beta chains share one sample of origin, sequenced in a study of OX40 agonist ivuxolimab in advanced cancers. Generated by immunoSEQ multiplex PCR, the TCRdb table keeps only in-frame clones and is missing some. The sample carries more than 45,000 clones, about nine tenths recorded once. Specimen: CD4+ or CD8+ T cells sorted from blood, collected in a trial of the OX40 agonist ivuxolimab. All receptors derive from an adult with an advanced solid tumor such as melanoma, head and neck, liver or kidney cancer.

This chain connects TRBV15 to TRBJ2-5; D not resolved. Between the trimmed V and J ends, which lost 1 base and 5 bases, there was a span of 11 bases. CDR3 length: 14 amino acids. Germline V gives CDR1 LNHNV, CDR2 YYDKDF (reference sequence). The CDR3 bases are TGTGCCACCAGCAGAGTAGGCCCAGGCGAGACCCAGTACTTC. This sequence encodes CATSRVGPGETQYF.

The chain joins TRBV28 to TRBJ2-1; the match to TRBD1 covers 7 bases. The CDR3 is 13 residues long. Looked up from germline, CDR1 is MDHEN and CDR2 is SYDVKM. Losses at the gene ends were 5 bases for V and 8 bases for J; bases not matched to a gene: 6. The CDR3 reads CASSLRQGDEQFF. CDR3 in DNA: TGTGCCAGCAGTCTGAGACAGGGCGATGAGCAGTTCTTC.

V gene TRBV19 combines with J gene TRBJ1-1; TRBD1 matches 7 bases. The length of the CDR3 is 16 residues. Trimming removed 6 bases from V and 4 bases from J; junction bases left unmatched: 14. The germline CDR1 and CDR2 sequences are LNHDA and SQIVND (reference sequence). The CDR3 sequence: CASSIGNTGVGTEAFF. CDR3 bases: TGTGCCAGTAGCATCGGGAACACAGGGGTGGGCACTGAAGCTTTCTTT.

The CDR3 DNA reads as TGTGCCAGCAGTTTATTTTCAGGGGAGCTGTTTTTT. This translates into CASSLFSGELFF. The rearrangement uses TRBV27 and TRBJ2-2; D is unclear. The CDR3 has 12 amino acids. Per the germline V gene, CDR1 is MNHEY and CDR2 is SMNVEV (reference sequence). The ends were cut back, 1 base at V and 8 bases at J, with 5 bases in the middle.

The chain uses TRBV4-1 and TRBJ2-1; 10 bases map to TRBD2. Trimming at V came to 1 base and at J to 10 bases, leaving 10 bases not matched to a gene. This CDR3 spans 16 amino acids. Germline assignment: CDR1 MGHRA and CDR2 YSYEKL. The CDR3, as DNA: TGCGCCAGCAGCCAAGGGGTACTAGCGGGACTGGGGGAGCAGTTCTTC. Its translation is CASSQGVLAGLGEQFF.

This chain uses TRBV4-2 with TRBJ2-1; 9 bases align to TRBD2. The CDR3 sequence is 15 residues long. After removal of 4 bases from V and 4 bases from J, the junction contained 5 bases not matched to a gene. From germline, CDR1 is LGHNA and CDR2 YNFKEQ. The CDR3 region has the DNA TGTGCCAGCAGCCTCTGGACTAGCGCTTACAATGAGCAGTTCTTC. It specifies CASSLWTSAYNEQFF.

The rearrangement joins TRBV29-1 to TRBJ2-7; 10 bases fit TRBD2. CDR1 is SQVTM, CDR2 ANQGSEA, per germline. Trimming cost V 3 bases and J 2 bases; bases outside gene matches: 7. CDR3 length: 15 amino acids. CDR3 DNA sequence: TGCAGCGTTGATTATTGGACTAGCGGTACCTACGAGCAGTACTTC. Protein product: CSVDYWTSGTYEQYF.

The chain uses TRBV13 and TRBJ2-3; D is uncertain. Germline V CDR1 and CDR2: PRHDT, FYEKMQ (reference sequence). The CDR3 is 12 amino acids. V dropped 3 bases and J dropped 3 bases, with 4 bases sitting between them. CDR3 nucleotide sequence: TGTGCCAGCAGCTTCTTGACAGATACGCAGTATTTT. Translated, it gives CASSFLTDTQYF.

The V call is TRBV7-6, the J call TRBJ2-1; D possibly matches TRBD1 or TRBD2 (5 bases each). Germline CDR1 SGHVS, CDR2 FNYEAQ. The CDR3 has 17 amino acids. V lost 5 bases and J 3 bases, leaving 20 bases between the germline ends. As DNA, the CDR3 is TGTGCCAGCAGCCCATACCTCCGGCAGGGAGTCTACAATGAGCAGTTCTTC. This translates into CASSPYLRQGVYNEQFF.

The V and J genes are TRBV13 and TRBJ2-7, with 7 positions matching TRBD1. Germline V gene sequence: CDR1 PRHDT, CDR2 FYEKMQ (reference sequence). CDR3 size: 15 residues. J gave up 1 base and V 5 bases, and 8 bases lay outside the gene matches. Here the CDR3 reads CASSTTGVLSYEQYF. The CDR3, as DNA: TGTGCCAGCAGCACAACAGGGGTTCTGTCCTACGAGCAGTACTTC.

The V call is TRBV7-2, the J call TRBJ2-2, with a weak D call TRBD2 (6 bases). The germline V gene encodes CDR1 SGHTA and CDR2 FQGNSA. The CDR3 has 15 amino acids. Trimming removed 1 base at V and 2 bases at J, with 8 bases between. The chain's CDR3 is CASSLGLENTGELFF. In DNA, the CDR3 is TGTGCCAGCAGCTTAGGACTAGAAAACACCGGGGAGCTGTTTTTT.

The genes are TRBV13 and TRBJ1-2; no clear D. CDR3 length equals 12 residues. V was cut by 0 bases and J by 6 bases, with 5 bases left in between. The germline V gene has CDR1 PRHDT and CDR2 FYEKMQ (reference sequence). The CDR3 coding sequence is TGTGCCAGCAGCTTAGGGACGGATGGCTACACCTTC. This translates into CASSLGTDGYTF.

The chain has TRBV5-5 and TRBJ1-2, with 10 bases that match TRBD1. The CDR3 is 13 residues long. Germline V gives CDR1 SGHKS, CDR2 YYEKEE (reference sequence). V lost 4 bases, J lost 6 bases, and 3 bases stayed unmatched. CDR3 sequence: CASSLTGGDGYTF. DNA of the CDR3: TGTGCCAGCAGCCTGACAGGGGGCGATGGCTACACCTTC. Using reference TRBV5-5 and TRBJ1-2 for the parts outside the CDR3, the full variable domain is DAGVTQSPTHLIKTRGQQVTLRCSPISGHKSVSWYQQVLGQGPQFIFQYYEKEERGRGNFPDRFSARQFPNYSSELNVNALLLGDSALYLCASSLTGGDGYTFGSGTRLTVV.

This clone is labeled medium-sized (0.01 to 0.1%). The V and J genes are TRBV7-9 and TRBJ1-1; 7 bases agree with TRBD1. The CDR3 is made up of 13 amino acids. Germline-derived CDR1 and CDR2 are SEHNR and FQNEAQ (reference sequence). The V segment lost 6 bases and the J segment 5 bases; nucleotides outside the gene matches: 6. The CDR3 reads CASSFLQGTEAFF. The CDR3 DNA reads TGTGCCAGCAGTTTTCTACAGGGGACTGAAGCTTTCTTT.

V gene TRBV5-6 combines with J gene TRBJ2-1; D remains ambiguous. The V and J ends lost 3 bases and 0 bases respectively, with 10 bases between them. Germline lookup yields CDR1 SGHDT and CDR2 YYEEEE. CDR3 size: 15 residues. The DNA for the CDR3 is TGTGCCAGCAGCTCCGACCCAAGCTCCTACAATGAGCAGTTCTTC. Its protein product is CASSSDPSSYNEQFF.

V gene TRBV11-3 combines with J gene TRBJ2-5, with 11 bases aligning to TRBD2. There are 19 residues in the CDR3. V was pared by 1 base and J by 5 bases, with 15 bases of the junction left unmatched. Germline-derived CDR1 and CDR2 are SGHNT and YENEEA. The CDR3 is CASSLGSGGSGRASETQYF. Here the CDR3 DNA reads TGTGCCAGCAGCTTAGGAAGTGGAGGTAGCGGGAGGGCTTCGGAGACCCAGTACTTC.

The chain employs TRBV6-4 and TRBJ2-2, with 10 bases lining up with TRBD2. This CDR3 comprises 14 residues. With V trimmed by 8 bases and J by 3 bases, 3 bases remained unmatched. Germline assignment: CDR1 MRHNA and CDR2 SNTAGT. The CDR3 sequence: CASASGSDTGELFF. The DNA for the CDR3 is TGTGCCAGCGCTAGCGGGAGCGACACCGGGGAGCTGTTTTTT.

The CDR3 loop is CASSLIGTTNEQFF. The CDR3 DNA reads as TGTGCCAGCAGTTTAATCGGGACTACCAATGAGCAGTTCTTC. This rearrangement joins TRBV27 to TRBJ2-1, with 7 bases aligning to TRBD2. Germline loops: CDR1 MNHEY, CDR2 SMNVEV (reference sequence). Losses at the gene ends were 2 bases for V and 6 bases for J; bases not matched to a gene: 4. The CDR3 is 14 amino acids.

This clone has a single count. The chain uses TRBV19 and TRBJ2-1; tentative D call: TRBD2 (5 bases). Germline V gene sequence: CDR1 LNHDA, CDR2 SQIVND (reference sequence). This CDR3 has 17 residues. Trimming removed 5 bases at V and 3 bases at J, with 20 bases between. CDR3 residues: CASSGLSPSRVYNEQFF. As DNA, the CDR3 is TGTGCCAGTAGTGGCCTATCGCCTAGCCGAGTCTACAATGAGCAGTTCTTC.